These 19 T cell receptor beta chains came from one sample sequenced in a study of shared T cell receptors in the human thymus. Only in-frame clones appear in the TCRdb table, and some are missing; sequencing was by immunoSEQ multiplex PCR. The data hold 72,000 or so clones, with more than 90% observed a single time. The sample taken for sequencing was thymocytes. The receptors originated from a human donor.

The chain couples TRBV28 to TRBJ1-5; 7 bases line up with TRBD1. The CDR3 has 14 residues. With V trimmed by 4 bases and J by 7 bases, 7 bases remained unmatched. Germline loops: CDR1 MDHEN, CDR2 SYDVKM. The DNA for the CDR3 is TGTGCCAGCAGTTACCCACAGGGGACCCAGCCCCAGCATTTT. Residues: CASSYPQGTQPQHF.

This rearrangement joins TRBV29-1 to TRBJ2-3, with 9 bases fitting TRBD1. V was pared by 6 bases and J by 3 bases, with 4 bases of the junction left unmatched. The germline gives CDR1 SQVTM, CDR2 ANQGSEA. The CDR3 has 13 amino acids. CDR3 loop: CSVDRGMTDTQYF. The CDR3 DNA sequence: TGCAGCGTGGACAGGGGTATGACAGATACGCAGTATTTT.

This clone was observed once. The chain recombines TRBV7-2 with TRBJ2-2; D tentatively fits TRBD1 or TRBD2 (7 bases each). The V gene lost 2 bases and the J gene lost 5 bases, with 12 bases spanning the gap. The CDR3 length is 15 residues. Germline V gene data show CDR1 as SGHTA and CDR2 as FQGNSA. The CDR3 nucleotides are TGTGCCAGCAGCTTAACAGGGGAGGGGACCGGGGAGCTGTTTTTT. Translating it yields CASSLTGEGTGELFF.

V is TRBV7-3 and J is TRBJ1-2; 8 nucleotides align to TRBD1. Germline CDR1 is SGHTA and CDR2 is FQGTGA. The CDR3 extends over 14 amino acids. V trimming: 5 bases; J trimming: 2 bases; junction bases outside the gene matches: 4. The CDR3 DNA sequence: TGTGCCAGCAGCCCGGGACAGGAGAACTATGGCTACACCTTC. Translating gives CASSPGQENYGYTF.

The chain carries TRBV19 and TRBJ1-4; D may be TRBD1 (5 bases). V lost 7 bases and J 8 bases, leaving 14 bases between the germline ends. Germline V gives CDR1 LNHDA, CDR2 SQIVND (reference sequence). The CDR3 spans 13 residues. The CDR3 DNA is TGTGCCAGTACGTGGGCAGGGAAAGAAAAACTGTTTTTT. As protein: CASTWAGKEKLFF. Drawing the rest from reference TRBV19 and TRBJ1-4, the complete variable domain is DGGITQSPKYLFRKEGQNVTLSCEQNLNHDAMYWYRQDPGQGLRLIYYSQIVNDFQKGDIAEGYSVSREKKESFPLTVTSAQKNPTAFYLCASTWAGKEKLFFGSGTQLSVL.

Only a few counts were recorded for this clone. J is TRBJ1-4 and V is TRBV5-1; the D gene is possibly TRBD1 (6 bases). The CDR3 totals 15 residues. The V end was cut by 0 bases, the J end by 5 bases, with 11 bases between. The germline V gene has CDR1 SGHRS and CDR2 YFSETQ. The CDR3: CASSLVRGANEKLFF. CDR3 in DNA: TGCGCCAGCAGCTTGGTCAGGGGCGCGAATGAAAAACTGTTTTTT.

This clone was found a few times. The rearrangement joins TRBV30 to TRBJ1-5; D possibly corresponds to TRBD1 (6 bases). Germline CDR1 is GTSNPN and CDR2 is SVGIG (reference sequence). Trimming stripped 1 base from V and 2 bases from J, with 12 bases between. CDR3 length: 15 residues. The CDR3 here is CAWSAGYRGNQPQHF. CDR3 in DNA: TGTGCCTGGAGTGCGGGGTACAGGGGCAATCAGCCCCAGCATTTT.

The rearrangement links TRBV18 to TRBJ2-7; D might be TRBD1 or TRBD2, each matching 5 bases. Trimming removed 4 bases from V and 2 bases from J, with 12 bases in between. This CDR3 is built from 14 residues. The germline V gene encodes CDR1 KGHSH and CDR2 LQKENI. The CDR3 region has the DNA TGTGCCAGCTCACTACCATCGGGACCCTACGAGCAGTACTTC. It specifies CASSLPSGPYEQYF.

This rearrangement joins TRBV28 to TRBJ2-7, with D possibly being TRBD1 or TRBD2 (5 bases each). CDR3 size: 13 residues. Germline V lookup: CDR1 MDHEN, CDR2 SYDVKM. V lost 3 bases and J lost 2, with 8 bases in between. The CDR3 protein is CASSFEGTYEQYF. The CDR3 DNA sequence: TGTGCCAGCAGTTTTGAGGGGACCTACGAGCAGTACTTC.

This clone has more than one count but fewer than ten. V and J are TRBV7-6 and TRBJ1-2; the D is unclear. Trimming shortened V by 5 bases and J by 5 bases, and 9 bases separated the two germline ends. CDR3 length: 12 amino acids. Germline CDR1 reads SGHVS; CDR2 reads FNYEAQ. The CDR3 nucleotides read TGTGCCAGCAGCGCGGTGGGATATGGCTACACCTTC. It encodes CASSAVGYGYTF.

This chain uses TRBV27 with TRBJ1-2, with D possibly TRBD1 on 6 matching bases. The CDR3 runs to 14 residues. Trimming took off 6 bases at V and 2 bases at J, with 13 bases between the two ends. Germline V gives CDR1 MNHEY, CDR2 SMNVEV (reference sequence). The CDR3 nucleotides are TGTGCCAGCAGGCCAGGGGTCCCCAACTATGGCTACACCTTC. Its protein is CASRPGVPNYGYTF.

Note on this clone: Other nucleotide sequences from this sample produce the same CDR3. Here the CDR3 DNA reads TGCACCATACGGACGCCGGAGGGGGATACGCAGTATTTT. This encodes CTIRTPEGDTQYF. V gene TRBV1 combines with J gene TRBJ2-3; TRBD2 reflects the table's D call only, with no check against the DNA. TRBV1 is a pseudogene locus. This CDR3 is 13 amino acids long.

The CDR3 DNA sequence: TGTGCCAGCAGCTTAGTCCCAGGTCCTAGCTATGGCTACACCTTC. This sequence encodes CASSLVPGPSYGYTF. The chain carries TRBV7-9 and TRBJ1-2; no clear D. The CDR3 loop spans 15 amino acids. V was shortened by 1 base and J by 4 bases, with 13 bases between the two germline ends. Germline V gives CDR1 SEHNR, CDR2 FQNEAQ (reference sequence).

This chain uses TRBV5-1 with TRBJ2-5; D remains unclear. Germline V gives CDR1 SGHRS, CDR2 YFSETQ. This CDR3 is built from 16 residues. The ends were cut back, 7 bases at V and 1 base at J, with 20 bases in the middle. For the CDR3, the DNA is TGCGCCAGCGCCCCCGGTCGCCGACTCTCCCAAGAGACCCAGTACTTC. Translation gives CASAPGRRLSQETQYF.

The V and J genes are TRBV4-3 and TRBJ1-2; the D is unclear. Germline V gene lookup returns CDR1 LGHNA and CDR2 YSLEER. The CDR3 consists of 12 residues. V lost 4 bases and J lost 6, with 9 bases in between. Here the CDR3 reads CASSLGSDGYTF. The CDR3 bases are TGCGCCAGCAGCCTTGGGTCGGATGGCTACACCTTC.

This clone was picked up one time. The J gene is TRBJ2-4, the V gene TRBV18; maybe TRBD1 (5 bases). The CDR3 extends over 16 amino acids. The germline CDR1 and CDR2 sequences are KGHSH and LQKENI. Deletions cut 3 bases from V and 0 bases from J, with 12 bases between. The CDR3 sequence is CASSPDSSLAKNIQYF. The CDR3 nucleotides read TGTGCCAGCTCACCTGACAGCAGCTTAGCCAAAAACATTCAGTACTTC. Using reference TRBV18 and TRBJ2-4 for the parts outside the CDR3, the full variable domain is NAGVMQNPRHLVRRRGQEARLRCSPMKGHSHVYWYRQLPEEGLKFMVYLQKENIIDESGMPKERFSAEFPKEGPSILRIQQVVRGDSAAYFCASSPDSSLAKNIQYFGAGTRLSVL.

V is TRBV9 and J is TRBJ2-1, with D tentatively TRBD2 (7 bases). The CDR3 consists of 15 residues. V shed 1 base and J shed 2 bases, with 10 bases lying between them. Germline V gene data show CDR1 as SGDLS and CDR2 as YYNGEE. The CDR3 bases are TGTGCCAGCAGCGTATACGGGGGGCCCTACAATGAGCAGTTCTTC. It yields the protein CASSVYGGPYNEQFF.

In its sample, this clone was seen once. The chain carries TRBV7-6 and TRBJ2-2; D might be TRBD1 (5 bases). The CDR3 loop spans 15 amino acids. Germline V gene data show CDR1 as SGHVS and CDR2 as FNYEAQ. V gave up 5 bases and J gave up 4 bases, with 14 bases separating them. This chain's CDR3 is CASSGQGVFTGELFF. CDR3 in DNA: TGTGCCAGCAGCGGGCAGGGTGTATTCACCGGGGAGCTGTTTTTT.

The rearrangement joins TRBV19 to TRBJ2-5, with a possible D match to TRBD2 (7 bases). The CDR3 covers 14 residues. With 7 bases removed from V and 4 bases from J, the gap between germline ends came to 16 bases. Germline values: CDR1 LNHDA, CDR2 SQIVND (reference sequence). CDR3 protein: CASNQGRAGETQYF. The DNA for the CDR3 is TGTGCCAGTAATCAGGGGAGGGCCGGAGAGACCCAGTACTTC.